The rows below give T cell receptor beta chains drawn from one sample of a study of CD8 T cells in Susac syndrome. One entry per CDR3 protein results from TCRdb running MiXCR on the immunoSEQ multiplex PCR reads. This repertoire shows about 180,000 distinct CDR3 sequences, 85% to 95% found once; its top ten account for roughly 0.11%. The sample was CD4+ T cells from PBMCs. All receptors come from a human donor with Susac syndrome. Both conserved end residues are part of each CDR3. The order of the fields is V gene, CDR3 length, D gene, clone size, J gene, CDR3 DNA, CDR3 protein. D genes are given only for firm matches. Size tells how often a clone was seen (once, few, many) or the class of an expanded clone, and some rows leave it out.

TRBV20-1	14	-	-	TRBJ1-2	TGCAGTGCTAGAGCTTCCGGGACGGTCTATGGCTACACCTTC	CSARASGTVYGYTF
TRBV6-1	13	-	few	TRBJ2-3	TGTGCCAGCAGCGGCCAGATCACAGATACGCAGTATTTT	CASSGQITDTQYF
TRBV30	14	-	-	TRBJ1-6	TGTGCCTGGACGGCGGGAACAGGGAGGTCACCCCTCCACTTT	CAWTAGTGRSPLHF
TRBV5-6	16	-	-	TRBJ1-5	TGTGCCAGCAGCTCGGACGCGGGAGATAGCAATCAGCCCCAGCATTTT	CASSSDAGDSNQPQHF
TRBV5-4	14	TRBD1	-	TRBJ2-5	TGTGCCAGCAGCTTGCCGGGACAGCAAGAGACCCAGTACTTC	CASSLPGQQETQYF
TRBV24-1	15	-	-	TRBJ1-3	TGTGCCACCAGTGCGTGCGGTTTCTCTGGAAACACCATATATTTT	CATSACGFSGNTIYF
TRBV11-2	15	-	-	TRBJ2-7	TGTGCCAGCATCAATTGGGGGGTGGGGGACTACGAGCAGTACTTC	CASINWGVGDYEQYF
TRBV24-1	15	TRBD2	once	TRBJ2-3	TGTGCCACCAGTGAAGGCGGGGGGGCCGTAGATACGCAGTATTTT	CATSEGGGAVDTQYF
TRBV20-1	16	TRBD1	-	TRBJ2-7	TGCAGTGCTACTAACCCGACCGGGACAGGGGCCTACGAGCAGTACTTC	CSATNPTGTGAYEQYF
TRBV4-2	15	-	-	TRBJ2-1	TGTGCCAGCAGCCGCGAGAGGGGGGGTGACCATGAGCAGTTCTTC	CASSRERGGDHEQFF
TRBV7-9	15	-	once	TRBJ2-2	TGTGCCAGCAGCTTGAGGCGGGGGAACACCGGGGAGCTGTTTTTT	CASSLRRGNTGELFF
TRBV5-4	15	-	once	TRBJ2-6	TGTGCCAGCAGCTTCCTCCTGCCCGGGGCCAACGTCCTGACTTTC	CASSFLLPGANVLTF
TRBV30	13	-	-	TRBJ1-1	TGTGCCTGGAGTAAAGCTACGAACACTGAAGCTTTCTTT	CAWSKATNTEAFF
TRBV14	12	TRBD1	few	TRBJ2-5	TGTGCCAGCAGCCAGGACAGGGCGACCCAGTACTTC	CASSQDRATQYF
TRBV7-9	14	TRBD1	-	TRBJ1-1	TGTGCCAGCAGTAAGACAGGGGGCCGGGCTGAAGCTTTCTTT	CASSKTGGRAEAFF
TRBV4-2	16	TRBD2	-	TRBJ2-5	TGTGCCAGCAGCCAGGAGCCGGCGGGAGGGCAAGAGACCCAGTACTTC	CASSQEPAGGQETQYF
TRBV9	14	-	-	TRBJ2-3	TGTGCCAGCAGCCCTACTAGTCGCGGGGATACGCAGTATTTT	CASSPTSRGDTQYF
TRBV7-2	16	TRBD1	-	TRBJ2-7	TGTGCCAGCAGCTTAACCAGCATTGACAGGGCCTACGAGCAGTACTTC	CASSLTSIDRAYEQYF
TRBV5-6	15	TRBD1	few	TRBJ2-2	TGTGCCAGCAGCTTGGCAGGGGGTTACACCGGGGAGCTGTTTTTT	CASSLAGGYTGELFF
TRBV7-2	13	TRBD1	-	TRBJ1-1	TGTGCCAGCATCCGCCAGGGGGTCACTGAAGCTTTCTTT	CASIRQGVTEAFF
TRBV14	16	TRBD2	-	TRBJ2-1	TGTGCCAGCAGCCAGACTAGCGGGGGCCTCTACAATGAGCAGTTCTTC	CASSQTSGGLYNEQFF
TRBV6-5	16	-	-	TRBJ2-1	TGTGCCAGCAGTTACAACCTGCGACAGGCCTTCAATGAGCAGTTCTTC	CASSYNLRQAFNEQFF
TRBV11-2	14	TRBD2	once	TRBJ2-5	TGTGCCAGCAGCTTAAGGACTAGCCAAGAGACCCAGTACTTC	CASSLRTSQETQYF
TRBV2	15	-	-	TRBJ2-2	TGTGCCACCAGGCGGTCCAGGGGGAACACCGGGGAGCTGTTTTTT	CATRRSRGNTGELFF
TRBV25-1	15	TRBD1	-	TRBJ2-7	TGTGCCAGCAGTGGCCGGGACAGAGTTTCCTACGAGCAGTACTTC	CASSGRDRVSYEQYF
TRBV10-3	14	-	-	TRBJ2-3	TGTGCCATCAGTGGGGACCTCAGCACAGATACGCAGTATTTT	CAISGDLSTDTQYF
TRBV5-6	13	-	-	TRBJ2-4	TGTGCCAGCAGCTTGGGGCGGGGAAACATTCAGTACTTC	CASSLGRGNIQYF
TRBV18	17	TRBD2	-	TRBJ2-1	TGTGCCAGCTCACTAGACCCCGGGACTAGCGGGGGAAATGAGCAGTTCTTC	CASSLDPGTSGGNEQFF